The clone carrying this TCR beta chain was recorded only once. Its target is unknown. Germline V CDR1 and CDR2: MNHNS, SASEGT. J was trimmed by 6 bases and V by 7 bases; bases with no gene match: 19. There are 19 residues in the CDR3. This entry is derived from a study of prognosis after radiotherapy for stage I lung cancer. Study at large: Individuals with stage I non-small cell lung cancer joined the cohort between early 2018 and January 2019. Each patient with non-small cell lung cancer was deemed medically inoperable.

Amplification of the TCR beta CDR3 (from genomic DNA) was done by two-round multiplex PCR. It was primers specific to each TRBV and TRBJ gene that first-round PCR used. TCRdb re-called the multiplex PCR reads with MiXCR, one entry per CDR3 protein. Here the sample spans about 35,000 distinct CDR3 sequences, 25% to 40% being singletons. The study's findings and limits: Reports indicated that TRBV and TRBJ gene usage differed between patients with and without metastases, including differences in nine V and a couple of J genes after SBRT. The tumor specificity of expanded TCR clones remained undetermined.

The V and J genes are TRBV6-1 and TRBJ1-3, with 12 bases that match TRBD1. Specimen: PBMCs, collected before or after stereotactic body radiation therapy (not recorded which). The sequence was obtained from a donor over 45 with non-small cell lung cancer. CDR3 protein: CASNTASPGQGAGVNTIYF. CDR3 in DNA: TGTGCCAGCAACACCGCATCTCCGGGACAGGGGGCCGGTGTAAACACCATATATTTT.